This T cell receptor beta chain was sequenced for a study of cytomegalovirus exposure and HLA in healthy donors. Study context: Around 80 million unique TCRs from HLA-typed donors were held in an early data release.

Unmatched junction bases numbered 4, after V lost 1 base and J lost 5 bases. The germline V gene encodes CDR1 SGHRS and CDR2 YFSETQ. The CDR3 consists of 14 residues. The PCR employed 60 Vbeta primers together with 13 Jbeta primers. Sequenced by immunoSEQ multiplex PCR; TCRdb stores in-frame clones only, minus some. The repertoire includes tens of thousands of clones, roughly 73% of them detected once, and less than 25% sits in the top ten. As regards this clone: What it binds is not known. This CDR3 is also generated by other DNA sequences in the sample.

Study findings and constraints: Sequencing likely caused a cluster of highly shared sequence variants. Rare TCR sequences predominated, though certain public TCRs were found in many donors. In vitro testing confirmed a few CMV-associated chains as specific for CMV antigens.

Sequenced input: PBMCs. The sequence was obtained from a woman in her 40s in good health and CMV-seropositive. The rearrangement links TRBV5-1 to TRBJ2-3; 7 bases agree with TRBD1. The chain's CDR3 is CASSLRGREDTQYF. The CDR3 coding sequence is TGCGCCAGCAGCTTGAGGGGGCGAGAAGATACGCAGTATTTT.